This section outlines one T cell receptor beta chain sequence together with its context. The sampling schedule covered blood at baseline, cycle 4 day 1, and cycle 7 day 1. These data come from a study of OX40 agonist ivuxolimab in advanced cancers. This CDR3 contains 15 residues. With 3 bases removed from V and 10 bases from J, the gap between germline ends came to 21 bases. Germline lookup yields CDR1 KGHSH and CDR2 LQKENI. Repertoires were generated with immunoSEQ multiplex PCR, while TCRdb's copy carries only in-frame clones and drops some. The table lists around 30,000 clones, approximately 80% of them singletons.

The rearrangement links TRBV18 to TRBJ1-1; D remains unclear. Specimen: CD4+ or CD8+ T cells sorted from blood, collected in a trial of the OX40 agonist ivuxolimab. The TCR comes from an adult with an advanced solid tumor such as melanoma, head and neck, liver or kidney cancer. The CDR3 protein is CASSPEAGSRVRAFF. CDR3 DNA sequence: TGTGCCAGCTCACCTGAGGCAGGCTCAAGGGTTCGAGCTTTCTTT.